A selection of T cell receptor beta chains follows, all from one sample in a study of T-cell reconstitution after alpha-beta-depleted transplantation in children. One entry per CDR3 protein results from TCRdb running MiXCR on the PCR reads. The sample yields approximately 800,000 distinct CDR3 sequences, approximately 15% seen once. Material: PBMCs, mostly from graft donor cells, obtained 360 days after TCRalphabeta/CD19-depleted stem cell transplant. These TCRs come from a male patient younger than 18 who had a stem cell transplant for acute lymphoblastic leukemia, so the T cells may come from the graft donor. CDR3s include the opening cysteine and the closing phenylalanine or tryptophan. D genes are given only for firm matches. Some rows have no size entry. The others give once, few or many, or a class for an expanded clone.

many | - | TRBJ2-1 | TRBV9 | TGTGCCAGCAGCGTAGTAGGTGGGAGAGCCTACAATGAGCAGTTCTTC | CASSVVGGRAYNEQFF
many | - | TRBJ2-4 | TRBV6-2/TRBV6-3 | TGTGCCAGCAGCGACATCGGCGTTCAGTACTTC | CASSDIGVQYF
- | - | TRBJ2-7 | TRBV5-1 | TGCGCCAGCAGCTTGGACAGGGCTATGTCCTACGAGCAGTACTTC | CASSLDRAMSYEQYF
few | TRBD2 | TRBJ2-3 | TRBV12-3/TRBV12-4 | TGTGCCAGCAGTCCGACTCTAGCGGGATTAGGAGATACGCAGTATTTT | CASSPTLAGLGDTQYF
many | - | TRBJ2-7 | TRBV5-1 | TGCGCCAGCAGCTTCCGGACCGCCACCTACGAGCAGTACTTC | CASSFRTATYEQYF
- | TRBD2 | TRBJ2-3 | TRBV18 | TGTGCCAGCTCACCGTCGGGACTAGCGGGAGGAACAGATACGCAGTATTTT | CASSPSGLAGGTDTQYF
few | - | TRBJ1-1 | TRBV25-1 | TGTGCCACATCGGAGGGCTGGGCTGAAGCTTTCTTT | CATSEGWAEAFF
few | - | TRBJ2-2 | TRBV5-1 | TGCGCCAGCAGCTTCGGGGGCCGGACCAACACCGGGGAGCTGTTTTTT | CASSFGGRTNTGELFF
- | TRBD1 | TRBJ1-1 | TRBV18 | TGTGCCAGCTCTTCGTGGGGGACAGTGAACACTGAAGCTTTCTTT | CASSSWGTVNTEAFF
- | - | TRBJ1-4 | TRBV6-1 | TGTGCCAGCTTGGGGACTAATGAAAAACTGTTTTTT | CASLGTNEKLFF
- | - | TRBJ2-3 | TRBV20-1 | TGCAGTGCGATACGCCGGATTTGGTCACCAGATACGCAGTATTTT | CSAIRRIWSPDTQYF
few | TRBD2 | TRBJ2-7 | TRBV12-3/TRBV12-4 | TGTGCCAGCAGGGGACTAGCGGGAGCGGGTTACGAGCAGTACTTC | CASRGLAGAGYEQYF
few | - | TRBJ2-7 | TRBV5-1 | TGCGCCAGCAGCTTGGCACGGGGGACCTCCTACGAGCAGTACTTC | CASSLARGTSYEQYF
- | - | TRBJ1-1 | TRBV7-6 | TGTGCCAGCAGCCCAGGGCTACCTCCCCAAACTGAAGCTTTCTTT | CASSPGLPPQTEAFF
few | - | TRBJ2-1 | TRBV12-3/TRBV12-4 | TGTGCCAGCAGTTTAGGGACTCAGGTCGGGTTCTTC | CASSLGTQVGFF
few | - | TRBJ1-6 | TRBV5-1 | TGCGCCAGCAGCTTGCGTCAGGGGTATAATTCACCCCTCCACTTT | CASSLRQGYNSPLHF
few | - | TRBJ2-1 | TRBV9 | TGTGCCAGCAGCGCCCCCAGGGACAATGAGCAGTTCTTC | CASSAPRDNEQFF
- | - | TRBJ2-7 | TRBV6-2/TRBV6-3 | TGTGCCAGCACGGCGACAAGACGCTACGAGCAGTACTTC | CASTATRRYEQYF
- | - | TRBJ2-7 | TRBV7-8 | TGTGCCAGCAGCCCCGGCCCCGGACAGCTCAACCCCTACGAGCAGTACTTC | CASSPGPGQLNPYEQYF
- | - | TRBJ2-1 | TRBV12-5 | TGTGCTAGTGGTTTGGTACTGAGCGGGCACTACAATGAGCAGTTCTTC | CASGLVLSGHYNEQFF
few | - | TRBJ2-1 | TRBV12-3/TRBV12-4 | TGTGCCAGCAGGGCTAGGCTCTCCTCCAATGAGCAGTTCTTC | CASRARLSSNEQFF
- | - | TRBJ2-7 | TRBV2 | TGTGCCAGCAGTCTACGCTCCTTAGGCTACGAGCAGTACTTC | CASSLRSLGYEQYF
few | TRBD2 | TRBJ2-7 | TRBV20-1 | TGCAGTGCTAGGCCTAGCGGGAGACCTACCTACGAGCAGTACTTC | CSARPSGRPTYEQYF
many | TRBD2 | TRBJ2-7 | TRBV11-2 | TGTGCCAGCAGCTTAGGCCAGCGGGAGGGGCTTTCACGCGAGCAGTACTTC | CASSLGQREGLSREQYF
- | - | TRBJ2-1 | TRBV2 | TGTGCCAGCAGTGAAGCGCGGACTCACAATGAGCAGTTCTTC | CASSEARTHNEQFF
- | TRBD2 | TRBJ2-7 | TRBV2 | TGTGCCAGCAGTTCCGGGACTAGCGGTATATTAGAGCAGTACTTC | CASSSGTSGILEQYF
many | TRBD2 | TRBJ2-1 | TRBV15 | TGTGCCACCAGCAGAGATCTCGCGGGAGGCTACAATGAGCAGTTCTTC | CATSRDLAGGYNEQFF
many | - | TRBJ2-1 | TRBV12-3/TRBV12-4 | TGTGCCAGCAGTCTACCGGGACTTAAAGACCCGTTCTTC | CASSLPGLKDPFF
- | - | TRBJ2-7 | TRBV30 | TGTGCCTGGAGTGTACTCCCCGGAGTAGCTATCTACGAGCAGTACTTC | CAWSVLPGVAIYEQYF
many | TRBD2 | TRBJ2-1 | TRBV7-3 | TGTGCCAGCAGCTTAGGGACTAGCGGGAGAGGCAATGAGCAGTTCTTC | CASSLGTSGRGNEQFF
few | - | TRBJ2-7 | TRBV5-1 | TGCGCCAGCAAGGGGGGGACATGGTCCTACGAGCAGTACTTC | CASKGGTWSYEQYF
few | TRBD1 | TRBJ2-7 | TRBV12-3/TRBV12-4 | TGTGCCAGTAAACTGACAGGGGGCCTTGGCGAGCAGTACTTC | CASKLTGGLGEQYF
few | - | TRBJ2-3 | TRBV11-3 | TGTGCCAGCAGTTTCGGACACCGCACAGATACGCAGTATTTT | CASSFGHRTDTQYF
- | TRBD1 | TRBJ2-2 | TRBV5-1 | TGCGCCAGCAGCTCTATCCCCGCGACAGGGCTAGCGAACACCGGGGAGCTGTTTTTT | CASSSIPATGLANTGELFF
- | TRBD1 | TRBJ1-2 | TRBV5-5 | TGTGCCAGCAGCCCCGACAGGGGGCGCGGGGGCTACACCTTC | CASSPDRGRGGYTF
few | TRBD1 | TRBJ2-1 | TRBV12-3/TRBV12-4 | TGTGCCAGCAGTTACTCCGGGACAGGGAGGGGGAATGAGCAGTTCTTC | CASSYSGTGRGNEQFF
- | - | TRBJ1-2 | TRBV5-1 | TGCGCCAGCAGCTTGGATGACGGTCTAGCTAACTATGGCTACACCTTC | CASSLDDGLANYGYTF
few | - | TRBJ2-5 | TRBV7-9 | TGTGCCAGCAGCTTATTCCGGGACTTAGATCAAGAGACCCAGTACTTC | CASSLFRDLDQETQYF
- | - | TRBJ1-5 | TRBV20-1 | TGCTGTGCTAGAGATACCGCCGACGGAAATAGCAATCAGCCCCAGCATTTT | CCARDTADGNSNQPQHF
few | - | TRBJ2-6 | TRBV5-1 | TGCGCCAGCAGCCCCCGGATAGGCCACTCTGGGGCCAACGTCCTGACTTTC | CASSPRIGHSGANVLTF
- | TRBD2 | TRBJ2-1 | TRBV10-2 | TGCGCCAGCAGTGAGAACCATCTTTGGACTAGAAATGAGCAGTTCTTC | CASSENHLWTRNEQFF
- | - | TRBJ2-1 | TRBV2 | TGTGCCAGCAGTGAAGGGGGGGGGCCCTTAGGGGGATGGGAGCAGTTCTTC | CASSEGGGPLGGWEQFF
few | TRBD2 | TRBJ2-4 | TRBV20-1 | TGCAGTGCTAGAGAGGGGACTACGCGGGGTAACATTCAGTACTTC | CSAREGTTRGNIQYF
few | - | TRBJ2-5 | TRBV7-9 | TGTGCCAGCAGCTTAGGGGACGGTGACCCGTACTTC | CASSLGDGDPYF
few | - | TRBJ2-7 | TRBV7-8 | TGTGCCAGCAGCTTCAGCAGGGGTCCCAACGAGCAGTACTTC | CASSFSRGPNEQYF
- | TRBD1 | TRBJ2-7 | TRBV7-9 | TGTGCCAGCTCCTTCCGGGACAGACCCTCCTACGAGCAGTACTTC | CASSFRDRPSYEQYF
- | - | TRBJ2-2 | TRBV19 | TGTGCCAGTAGTATAGGGGCGAACACCGGGGAGCTGTTTTTT | CASSIGANTGELFF
few | TRBD1 | TRBJ2-7 | TRBV5-1 | TGCGCCAGCAGCTTGACACCCCGGGACAGGGGCTACGAGCAGTACTTC | CASSLTPRDRGYEQYF
few | - | TRBJ2-5 | TRBV10-3 | TGTGCCATCAGTCTTCCTCCGGGGTCGAACCAAGAGACCCAGTACTTC | CAISLPPGSNQETQYF
- | TRBD1 | TRBJ2-7 | TRBV20-1 | TGCAGTGCTAGAGATTTGGGGACAGGTTCCCACGAGCAGTACTTC | CSARDLGTGSHEQYF
- | - | TRBJ2-3 | TRBV21-1 | TGTGCCAGCAGCAATCGGAGGATAAAAGCACTGCATAAAAGCACAGATACGCAGTATTTT | CASSNRRIKALHKSTDTQYF
- | - | TRBJ2-1 | TRBV5-1 | TGCGCCAGCAGTAACTCTCCGAACAATGAGCAGTTCTTC | CASSNSPNNEQFF
- | TRBD2 | TRBJ2-1 | TRBV20-1 | TGCAGTGCAGCGGGTGGATTAGCGGGTCGTTCCTACAATGAGCAGTTCTTC | CSAAGGLAGRSYNEQFF
few | TRBD2 | TRBJ2-2 | TRBV6-6 | TGTGCCAGCAGTTACTGGGGACTAGCGGGGGGGGACACCGGGGAGCTGTTTTTT | CASSYWGLAGGDTGELFF